This T cell receptor (beta chain) was captured in a study of T cell responses to AZD1222 COVID-19 vaccine. Study-wide points: Seropositive AZD1222 recipients at baseline numbered only 5 or 6. Across the whole spike, CD4 TCRs peaked at regions 160-218 and 743-854.

For this clone: Its antigen is unidentified. Different DNA sequences within this sample yield the same CDR3.

TCRdb's copy holds only in-frame clones and misses some; the assay was immunoSEQ multiplex PCR. The profile covers around 110,000 clones, with 70% to 90% appearing a single time and roughly 4.3% taken by the ten largest. The CDR3 is 14 residues long. V was clipped by 0 bases and J by 2 bases, with 7 bases between them. Germline V gene sequence: CDR1 MDHEN, CDR2 SYDVKM. The chain couples TRBV28 to TRBJ1-1, with no clear D. The sequencing used peripheral blood, collected on day 0 of MenACWY control vaccination. This TCR derives from an adult in good health. The CDR3 DNA reads TGTGCCAGCAGTTTATGGGCAGAAAACACTGAAGCTTTCTTT. Translation: CASSLWAENTEAFF.